The source of this TCR beta chain is a study of shared clonotypes between healthy human individuals. Sequenced by immunoSEQ multiplex PCR; TCRdb stores in-frame clones only, minus some. The repertoire holds some 1,100,000 clones, around 78% seen once, with roughly 0.56% in the top ten. A remark on this clone: As yet, its antigen is unknown.

Study results and limitations: Estimated clonotype richness was generally higher in naive than memory subsets.

All donors were Caucasian adults living in Nashville, Tennessee. The sequenced sample was memory CD4+ T cells from PBMCs. The subset here: CD45RA-negative fraction. The receptor comes from a man between 18 and 35 years old in good health. Some clones in this sample may be carry-over from other donors' samples.

The CDR3 region has the DNA TGTGCCAGCAGCTTAACCATCAGCTATGGCTACACCTTC. This sequence encodes CASSLTISYGYTF. The chain combines TRBV7-2 with TRBJ1-2; D gene unclear. V lost 2 bases to trimming and J lost 4 bases, with 8 bases between them. CDR1 SGHTA and CDR2 FQGNSA come from the germline V gene. CDR3 length: 13 residues.